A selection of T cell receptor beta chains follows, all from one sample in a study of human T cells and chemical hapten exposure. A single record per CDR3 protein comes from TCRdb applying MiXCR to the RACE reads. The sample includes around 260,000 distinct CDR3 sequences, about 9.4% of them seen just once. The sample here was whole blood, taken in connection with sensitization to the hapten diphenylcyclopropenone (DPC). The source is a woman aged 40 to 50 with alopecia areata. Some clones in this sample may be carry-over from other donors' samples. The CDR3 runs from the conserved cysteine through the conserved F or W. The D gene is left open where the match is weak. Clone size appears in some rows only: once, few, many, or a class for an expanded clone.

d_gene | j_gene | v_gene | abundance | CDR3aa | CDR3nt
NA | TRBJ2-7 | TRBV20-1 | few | CSARVGSYAYEQYF | TGCAGTGCTAGAGTCGGCAGCTATGCCTACGAGCAGTACTTC
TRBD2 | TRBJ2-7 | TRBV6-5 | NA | CASSASGPKGYEQYF | TGTGCCAGCAGTGCTAGCGGTCCCAAGGGGTACGAGCAGTACTTC
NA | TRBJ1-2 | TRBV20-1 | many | CSARGRRQDYGYTF | TGCAGTGCTAGAGGACGGAGACAGGACTATGGCTACACCTTC
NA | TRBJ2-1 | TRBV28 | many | CATRGTGNNEQFF | TGTGCCACCCGGGGGACTGGGAACAATGAGCAGTTCTTC
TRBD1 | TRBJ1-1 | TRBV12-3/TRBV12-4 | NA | CASSRTGPNTEAFF | TGTGCCAGCAGTCGGACAGGACCGAACACTGAAGCTTTCTTT
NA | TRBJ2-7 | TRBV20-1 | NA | CSATARGQYF | TGCAGTGCTACAGCCAGGGGGCAGTACTTC
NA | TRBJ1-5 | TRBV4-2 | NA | CASSQVLGGNQPQHF | TGTGCCAGCAGCCAAGTTTTGGGGGGCAATCAGCCCCAGCATTTT
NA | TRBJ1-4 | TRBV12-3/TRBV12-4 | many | CASTRPGGNEKLFF | TGTGCCAGCACCCGCCCGGGGGGGAATGAAAAACTGTTTTTT
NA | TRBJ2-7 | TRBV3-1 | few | CASSQVSSYEQYF | TGTGCCAGCAGCCAAGTTTCATCCTACGAGCAGTACTTC
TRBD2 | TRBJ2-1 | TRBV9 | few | CASSVGGPGGEQFF | TGTGCCAGCAGCGTCGGAGGGCCGGGAGGGGAGCAGTTCTTC
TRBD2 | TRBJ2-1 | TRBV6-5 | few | CASSALAGGENEQFF | TGTGCCAGCAGCGCTCTAGCGGGAGGCGAGAATGAGCAGTTCTTC
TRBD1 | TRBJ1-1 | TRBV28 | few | CASSSPDRFSEAFF | TGTGCCAGCAGTTCACCGGACAGGTTCAGTGAAGCTTTCTTT
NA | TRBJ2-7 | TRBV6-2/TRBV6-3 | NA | CASGWGVEQYF | TGTGCCAGCGGGTGGGGTGTCGAGCAGTACTTC
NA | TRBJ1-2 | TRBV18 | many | CASSPAGYGYTF | TGTGCCAGCTCACCGGCCGGATATGGCTACACCTTC
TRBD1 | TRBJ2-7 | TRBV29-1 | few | CSVEGVGTGMYEQYF | TGCAGCGTTGAAGGAGTGGGGACAGGGATGTACGAGCAGTACTTC
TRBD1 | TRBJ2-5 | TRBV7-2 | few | CASSWDRRQETQYF | TGTGCCAGCAGCTGGGACAGGCGCCAAGAGACCCAGTACTTC
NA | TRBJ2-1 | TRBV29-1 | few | CSVEGQPTYNEQFF | TGCAGCGTTGAGGGGCAGCCCACCTACAATGAGCAGTTCTTC
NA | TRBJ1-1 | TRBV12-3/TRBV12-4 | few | CASIAGTVNTEAFF | TGTGCCAGCATCGCCGGGACGGTGAACACTGAAGCTTTCTTT
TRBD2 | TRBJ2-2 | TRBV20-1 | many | CSAPGRQPTGELFF | TGCAGTGCCCCCGGGAGGCAGCCCACCGGGGAGCTGTTTTTT
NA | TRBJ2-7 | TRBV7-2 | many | CASSLTIPSPGEQYF | TGTGCCAGCAGCTTGACTATCCCTTCGCCAGGGGAGCAGTACTTC
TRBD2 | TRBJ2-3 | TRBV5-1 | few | CATSTGTSGSTDTQYF | TGCGCCACTTCGACCGGGACTAGCGGGAGCACAGATACGCAGTATTTT
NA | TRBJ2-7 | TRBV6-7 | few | CASRSGRDEQYF | TGTGCCAGCAGATCCGGACGAGACGAGCAGTACTTC
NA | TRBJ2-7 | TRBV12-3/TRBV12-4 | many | CASSLEQASSYEQYF | TGTGCCAGCAGTTTGGAACAGGCGAGCTCCTACGAGCAGTACTTC
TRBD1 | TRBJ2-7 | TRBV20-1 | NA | CSARDAGTAYEQYF | TGCAGTGCTAGAGACGCAGGGACAGCCTACGAGCAGTACTTC
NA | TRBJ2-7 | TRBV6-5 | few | CASSTGGSLGQYF | TGTGCCAGCAGTACCGGGGGAAGTCTCGGGCAGTACTTC
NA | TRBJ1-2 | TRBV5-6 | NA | CASSLETGITHGYTF | TGTGCCAGCAGCTTGGAAACAGGGATAACCCATGGCTACACCTTC
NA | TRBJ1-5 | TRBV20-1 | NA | CSARDLRASNQPQHF | TGCAGTGCTAGAGATTTAAGGGCATCCAATCAGCCCCAGCATTTT
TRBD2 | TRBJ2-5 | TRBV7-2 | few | CASRKEALAGAETQYF | TGTGCCAGCAGAAAAGAGGCGCTAGCGGGAGCGGAGACCCAGTACTTC
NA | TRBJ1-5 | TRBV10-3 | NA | CAISEQGFEQPQHF | TGTGCCATCAGTGAGCAGGGGTTCGAGCAGCCCCAGCATTTT
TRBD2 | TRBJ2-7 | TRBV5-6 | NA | CASSLRVAGGSYEQYF | TGTGCCAGCAGCTTGAGGGTAGCGGGAGGGTCCTACGAGCAGTACTTC
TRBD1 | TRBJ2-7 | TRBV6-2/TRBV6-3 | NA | CASSKGQDFYEQYF | TGTGCCAGCAGCAAGGGACAGGACTTCTACGAGCAGTACTTC
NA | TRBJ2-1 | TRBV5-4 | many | CASSLPTRTSKQFF | TGTGCCAGCAGCCTACCTACGAGGACGTCCAAGCAGTTCTTC
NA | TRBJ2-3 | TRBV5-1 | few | CASSLAVGADTDTQYF | TGCGCCAGCAGCTTGGCGGTGGGGGCGGACACAGATACGCAGTATTTT
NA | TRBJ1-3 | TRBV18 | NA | CASSQNPTSSKGNTIYF | TGTGCCAGCTCACAAAATCCCACTTCATCGAAGGGAAACACCATATATTTT
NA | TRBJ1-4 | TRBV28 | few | CASSQGVYEKLFF | TGTGCCAGCAGTCAGGGCGTCTACGAAAAACTGTTTTTT
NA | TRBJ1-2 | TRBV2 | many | CASTGRGNYGYTF | TGTGCCAGCACGGGCAGGGGCAACTATGGCTACACCTTC
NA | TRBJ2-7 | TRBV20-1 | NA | CSARGLRFYEQYF | TGCAGTGCCAGGGGACTTCGATTCTACGAGCAGTACTTC
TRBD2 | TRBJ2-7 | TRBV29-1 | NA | CSVRDYTYVQYF | TGCAGCGTACGGGACTATACCTACGTGCAGTACTTC
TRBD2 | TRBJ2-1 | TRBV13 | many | CASSSGLAGGNEQFF | TGTGCCAGCAGCTCGGGACTAGCGGGAGGCAATGAGCAGTTCTTC
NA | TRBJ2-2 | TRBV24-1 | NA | CATSDWGQDTGELFF | TGTGCCACCAGTGATTGGGGACAAGACACCGGGGAGCTGTTTTTT
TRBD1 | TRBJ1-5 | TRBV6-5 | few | CASSYSDRQPQHF | TGTGCCAGCAGTTATTCGGACAGGCAGCCCCAGCATTTT
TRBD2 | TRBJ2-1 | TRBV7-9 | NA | CASEGLAGVRSYNEQFF | TGTGCCAGCGAGGGGCTAGCGGGAGTCCGCTCCTACAATGAGCAGTTCTTC
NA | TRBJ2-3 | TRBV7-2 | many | CASSSRGLGLADTQYF | TGTGCCAGCAGCTCAAGAGGCCTAGGGTTAGCCGATACGCAGTATTTT
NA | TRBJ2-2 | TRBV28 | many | CASSLAGWATNTGELFF | TGTGCCAGCAGTTTGGCGGGCTGGGCGACGAACACCGGGGAGCTGTTTTTT
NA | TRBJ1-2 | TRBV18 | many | CASSPGAPLDYGYTF | TGTGCCAGCTCACCAGGGGCCCCTTTGGACTATGGCTACACCTTC